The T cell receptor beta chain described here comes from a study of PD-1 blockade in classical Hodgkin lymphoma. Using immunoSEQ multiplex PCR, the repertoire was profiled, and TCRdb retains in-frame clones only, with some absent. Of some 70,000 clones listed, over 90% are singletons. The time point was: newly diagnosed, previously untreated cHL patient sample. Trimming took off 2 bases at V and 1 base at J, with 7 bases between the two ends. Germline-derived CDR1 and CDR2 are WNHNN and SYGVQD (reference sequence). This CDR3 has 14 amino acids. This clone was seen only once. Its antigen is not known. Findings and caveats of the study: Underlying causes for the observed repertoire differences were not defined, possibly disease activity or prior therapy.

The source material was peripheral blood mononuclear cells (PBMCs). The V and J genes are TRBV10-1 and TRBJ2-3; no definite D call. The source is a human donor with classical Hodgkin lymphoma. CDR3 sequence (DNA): TGCGCCAGCAGTGAGGGCAGGCGCACAGATACGCAGTATTTT. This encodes CASSEGRRTDTQYF.